This passage covers 15 T cell receptor beta chains from one sample sequenced in a study of beta chain features in type 1 diabetes. Sequencing targeted expressed TCRB transcripts, as all isolated RNA had been reverse transcribed. TCRdb's copy holds only in-frame clones and misses some; the assay was immunoSEQ multiplex PCR. The sample holds about half a million clones, more than 9.5% seen once. The sequencing sample was made of naive CD4+ T cells from blood. Every receptor here comes from a woman aged 18-29 years in good health.

There are a few counts of this clone. Sequence at one end of the junction differs from germline and may be a read error. Written as DNA, the CDR3 is TGTGCCAGCAGGCGAATAACAGGGGTGAAGACTGAAGCTTTCTTT. Its translation is CASRRITGVKTEAFF. The chain joins TRBV6-5 to TRBJ1-1, with TRBD1 identical over 7 bases. CDR1 and CDR2 (germline): MNHEY, SVGAGI. The CDR3 is made up of 15 amino acids.

V and J are TRBV29-1 and TRBJ2-5; D tentatively reads TRBD1 or TRBD2 (5 bases each). V was shortened by 7 bases and J by 4 bases, with 13 bases between the two germline ends. This CDR3 has 12 amino acids. The germline CDR1 and CDR2 sequences are SQVTM and ANQGSEA. The CDR3 DNA follows: TGCAGCGAGACCGGGGCTGGAGAGACCCAGTACTTC. Translation: CSETGAGETQYF.

J is TRBJ2-2 and V is TRBV4-3; 7 bases agree with TRBD2. CDR1 LGHNA and CDR2 YSLEER come from the germline V gene. V shed 4 bases, J shed 6 bases, and the junction held 11 bases outside the gene matches. This CDR3 has 16 residues. CDR3 loop: CASSRLYRGVAGELFF. In nucleotides, the CDR3 is TGCGCCAGCAGCCGCCTTTACCGGGGGGTTGCCGGGGAGCTGTTTTTT.

The chain joins TRBV7-6 to TRBJ2-1; TRBD2 matches 9 bases. V shed 4 bases and J 4 bases; nucleotides not matched to a gene: 8. This CDR3 has 16 residues. Germline CDR1 SGHVS, CDR2 FNYEAQ. CDR3 amino acids: CASSSHSGRNYNEQFF. CDR3 DNA: TGTGCCAGCAGCTCCCATAGCGGGAGAAATTACAATGAGCAGTTCTTC.

This clone was found a few times. This chain joins TRBV27 and TRBJ2-7; 7 bases line up with TRBD2. Per the germline V gene, CDR1 is MNHEY and CDR2 is SMNVEV (reference sequence). Trimming at V came to 5 bases and at J to 0 bases, leaving 13 bases not matched to a gene. This CDR3 is built from 17 residues. CDR3 nucleotide sequence: TGTGCCAGCAGTATAAGATCCGCGGGAGCAGGCTCCTACGAGCAGTACTTC. It translates to CASSIRSAGAGSYEQYF.

This clone was picked up a small number of times. The CDR3, as DNA: TGTGCCAGTAAGGATGGGGGCCGGAGAGACGAGACCCAGTACTTC. This codes for CASKDGGRRDETQYF. The genes are TRBV19 and TRBJ2-5, with D tentatively TRBD1 (6 bases). The CDR3 has 15 residues. The V end lost 7 bases, the J end lost 5 bases, and 20 bases lay between the germline ends. Germline lookup yields CDR1 LNHDA and CDR2 SQIVND (reference sequence).

This clone came up a few times. The chain carries TRBV9 and TRBJ2-7; TRBD2 matches at 11 bases. The junction had 5 bases not matched to a gene; V was cut back by 3 bases and J by 3 bases. The germline gives CDR1 SGDLS, CDR2 YYNGEE. The CDR3 runs 15 residues. Here the CDR3 reads CASSAGLAGFYEQYF. CDR3 nucleotide sequence: TGTGCCAGCAGCGCCGGACTAGCGGGCTTCTACGAGCAGTACTTC.

The sample holds a few counts of this clone. The chain carries TRBV7-2 and TRBJ2-1, with 8 bases matching TRBD2. This CDR3 contains 16 residues. J gave up 2 bases and V 6 bases, and 9 bases lay outside the gene matches. The germline V gene has CDR1 SGHTA and CDR2 FQGNSA. Written as DNA, the CDR3 is TGTGCCAGCAGACCGAGCGGGAGTGTCACCTACAATGAGCAGTTCTTC. Translating gives CASRPSGSVTYNEQFF.

This chain's CDR3 is CASSRSVGLGQDTQYF. The DNA of the CDR3 is TGTGCCAGCAGCCGGTCTGTGGGACTAGGTCAGGATACGCAGTATTTT. The chain is built from TRBV4-2 and TRBJ2-3, with 8 bases identical to TRBD2. This CDR3 is built from 16 residues. Looked up from germline, CDR1 is LGHNA and CDR2 is YNFKEQ. J gave up 6 bases and V 4 bases, and 12 bases lay outside the gene matches.

This clone was observed a handful of times. J is TRBJ2-3 and V is TRBV5-1, with D possibly being TRBD2 (6 bases). This CDR3 has 16 residues. V was trimmed by 2 bases and J by 0 bases, leaving 13 bases between them. Germline V gene data show CDR1 as SGHRS and CDR2 as YFSETQ. CDR3 DNA: TGCGCCAGCAGCTTAGTAGGGACTCATAGCACAGATACGCAGTATTTT. Its translation: CASSLVGTHSTDTQYF.

This clone was detected a few times. The chain joins TRBV20-1 to TRBJ1-2; the D is unclear. Germline values: CDR1 DFQATT, CDR2 SNEGSKA (reference sequence). The CDR3 covers 11 residues. The V end lost 6 bases, the J end lost 4 bases, and 9 bases lay between the germline ends. CDR3 sequence reads: CSAATTYGYTF. CDR3 bases: TGCAGTGCAGCTACTACCTATGGCTACACCTTC.

This clone was counted between two and nine times. The V gene is TRBV7-2, the J gene TRBJ2-7; D gene uncertain. The CDR3 length is 14 residues. V was pared by 6 bases and J by 1 base, with 13 bases between. The germline V gene has CDR1 SGHTA and CDR2 FQGNSA. The CDR3 bases are TGTGCCAGCAGGGATAGGGCGGTATCCTACGAGCAGTACTTC. Protein sequence: CASRDRAVSYEQYF.

The chain recombines TRBV9 with TRBJ1-4; D uncertain. CDR1 SGDLS and CDR2 YYNGEE come from the germline V gene. The V end lost 0 bases, the J end lost 5 bases, and 8 bases lay between the germline ends. This CDR3 has 14 amino acids. CDR3 bases: TGTGCCAGCAGCGTAGGGGGAGGAAATGAAAAACTGTTTTTT. The encoded protein is CASSVGGGNEKLFF. The full variable domain, with the rest looked up from reference TRBV9 and TRBJ1-4, is DSGVTQTPKHLITATGQRVTLRCSPRSGDLSVYWYQQSLDQGLQFLIQYYNGEERAKGNILERFSAQQFPDLHSELNLSSLELGDSALYFCASSVGGGNEKLFFGSGTQLSVL.

The chain employs TRBV30 and TRBJ1-5; a possible D gene is TRBD1 (6 bases). This CDR3 has 16 amino acids. The germline gives CDR1 GTSNPN, CDR2 SVGIG (reference sequence). V was pared by 2 bases and J by 3 bases, with 17 bases between. The CDR3 protein is CAWSPPGRGFNQPQHF. In DNA form, the CDR3 reads TGTGCCTGGAGTCCCCCGGGCAGGGGCTTCAATCAGCCCCAGCATTTT.

The chain has TRBV9 and TRBJ2-7, with 9 positions matching TRBD1. From germline, CDR1 is SGDLS and CDR2 YYNGEE. This CDR3 region has 15 residues. Unmatched junction bases numbered 5, after V lost 1 base and J lost 3 bases. The CDR3 region is CASSVSGQGSYEQYF. CDR3 sequence (DNA): TGTGCCAGCAGCGTAAGTGGACAGGGGAGCTACGAGCAGTACTTC.